The 2 T cell receptor beta chains below all came from one sample that was sequenced in a study of cytomegalovirus exposure and HLA in healthy donors. Researchers ran the PCR with 60 Vbeta and 13 Jbeta primers. Sequencing was performed with immunoSEQ multiplex PCR; in TCRdb, only in-frame clones are kept and a portion is missing. Among under 250,000 clones listed, 82% were seen once. The sample consisted of PBMCs. Receptor source: a man between 35 and 55 years old in good health and CMV-seropositive.

The rearrangement uses TRBV19 and TRBJ2-1; 14 bases map to TRBD2. Unmatched junction bases numbered 10, after V lost 3 bases and J lost 6 bases. The CDR3 has 18 amino acids. Germline V gene data show CDR1 as LNHDA and CDR2 as SQIVND (reference sequence). In nucleotides, the CDR3 is TGTGCCAGTAGTATTGGGACTAGCGGGAGTGCTTATGGCAATGAGCAGTTCTTC. It is translated as CASSIGTSGSAYGNEQFF.

This chain connects TRBV27 to TRBJ2-1; 9 bases line up with TRBD1. The germline CDR1 and CDR2 sequences are MNHEY and SMNVEV (reference sequence). The CDR3 totals 14 residues. Trimming removed 5 bases from V and 4 bases from J; junction bases left unmatched: 3. The CDR3 loop is CASSNRGRYNEQFF. CDR3 in DNA: TGTGCCAGCAGTAACAGGGGGCGTTACAATGAGCAGTTCTTC.